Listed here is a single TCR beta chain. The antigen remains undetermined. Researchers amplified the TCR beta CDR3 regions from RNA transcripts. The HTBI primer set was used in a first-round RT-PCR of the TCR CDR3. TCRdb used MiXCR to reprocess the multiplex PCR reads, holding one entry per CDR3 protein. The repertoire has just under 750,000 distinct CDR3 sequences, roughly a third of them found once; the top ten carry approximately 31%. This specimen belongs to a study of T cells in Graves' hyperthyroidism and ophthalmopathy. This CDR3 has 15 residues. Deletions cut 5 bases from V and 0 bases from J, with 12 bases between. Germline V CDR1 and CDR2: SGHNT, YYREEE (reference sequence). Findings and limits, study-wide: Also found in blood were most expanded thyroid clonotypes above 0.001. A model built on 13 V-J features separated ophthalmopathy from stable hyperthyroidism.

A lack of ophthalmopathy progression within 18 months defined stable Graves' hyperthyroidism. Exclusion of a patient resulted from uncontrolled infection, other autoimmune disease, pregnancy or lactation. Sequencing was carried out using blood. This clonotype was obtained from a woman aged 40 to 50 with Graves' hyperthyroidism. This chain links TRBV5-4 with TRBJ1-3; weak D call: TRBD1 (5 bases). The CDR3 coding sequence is TGTGCCAGCAGTCAGAACAGGTACTCTGGAAACACCATATATTTT. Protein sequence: CASSQNRYSGNTIYF.